What follows describes a single T cell receptor (beta chain). In the original workflow: Researchers report that nucleated cell counts were estimated from reference gene primer amplification. Here immunoSEQ multiplex PCR was the method, and the copy in TCRdb shows in-frame clones only, minus some. That table furnishes V, J and clone size, whereas the DNA furnished D and trimming. Here the sample spans almost 250,000 clones, roughly 86% being singletons. This sample is drawn from a study of blood T cell repertoires in COVID-19. Study background: Italy, Spain and the United States were the sources of the convalescent and acute COVID-19 samples. PBMCs, B-cell-depleted T cells, or T cells provided the cDNA or gDNA that made up the material.

CDR3 length: 14 amino acids. Germline V gene data show CDR1 as MDHEN and CDR2 as SYDVKM. Trimming removed 10 bases at V and 2 bases at J, with 17 bases between. This chain uses TRBV28 with TRBJ2-5; the D gene is possibly TRBD2 (5 bases). This TCR was recovered from a woman aged 55-70 years who had recovered from COVID-19. The sequenced sample consisted of peripheral blood. CDR3 in amino acids: CATEDRRLQETQYF. For the CDR3, the DNA is TGTGCCACCGAGGACCGAAGACTACAAGAGACCCAGTACTTC.